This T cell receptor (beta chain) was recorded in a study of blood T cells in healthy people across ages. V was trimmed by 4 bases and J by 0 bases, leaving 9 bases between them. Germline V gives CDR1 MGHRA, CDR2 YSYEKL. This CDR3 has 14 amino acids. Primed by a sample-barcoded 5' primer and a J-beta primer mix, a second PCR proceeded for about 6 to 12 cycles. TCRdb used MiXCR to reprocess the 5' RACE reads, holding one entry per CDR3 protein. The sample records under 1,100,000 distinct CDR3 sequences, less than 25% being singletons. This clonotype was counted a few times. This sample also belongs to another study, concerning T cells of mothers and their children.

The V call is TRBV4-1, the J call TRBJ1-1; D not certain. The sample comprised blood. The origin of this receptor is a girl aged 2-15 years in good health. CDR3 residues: CASSPPSMNTEAFF. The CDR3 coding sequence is TGCGCCAGCAGCCCACCGTCCATGAACACTGAAGCTTTCTTT.